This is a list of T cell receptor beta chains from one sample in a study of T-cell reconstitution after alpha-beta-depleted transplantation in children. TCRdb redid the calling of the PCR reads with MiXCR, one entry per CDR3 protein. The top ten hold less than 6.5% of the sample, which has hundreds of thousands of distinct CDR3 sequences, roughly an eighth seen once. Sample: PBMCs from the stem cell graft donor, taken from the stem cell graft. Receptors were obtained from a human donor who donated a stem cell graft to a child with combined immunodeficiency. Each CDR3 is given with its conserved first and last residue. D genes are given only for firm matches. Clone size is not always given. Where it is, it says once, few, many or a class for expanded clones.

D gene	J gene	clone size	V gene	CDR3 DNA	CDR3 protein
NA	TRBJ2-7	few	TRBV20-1	TGCAGTGCTAGAGAACCAACCTCGAACGAGCAGTACTTC	CSAREPTSNEQYF
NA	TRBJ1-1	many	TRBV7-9	TGTGCCAGCAGCCCACGGACATTGGAAGCTTTCTTT	CASSPRTLEAFF
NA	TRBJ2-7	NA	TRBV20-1	TGCAGTACCGGAACGGGAGTCTACGAGCAGTACTTC	CSTGTGVYEQYF
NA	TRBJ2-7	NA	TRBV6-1	TGTGCCAGCAGCCGTCGGTTCGGACGGGGCACCTACGAGCAGTACTTC	CASSRRFGRGTYEQYF
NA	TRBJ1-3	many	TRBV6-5	TGTGCCAGCAGTTACTCAGGCAGCCGAAACACCATATATTTT	CASSYSGSRNTIYF
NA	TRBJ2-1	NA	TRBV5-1	TGCGCCAGCCAGGAGGTAGGGGACAATGAGCAGTTCTTC	CASQEVGDNEQFF
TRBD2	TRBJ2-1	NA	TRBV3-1	TGTGCCAGCAGCCAAGATCTAGCGGGAATGGCGCAGTTCTTC	CASSQDLAGMAQFF
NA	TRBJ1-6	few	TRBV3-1	TGTGCCAGCAGCCAAGGGACGTCACCCCTCCACTTT	CASSQGTSPLHF
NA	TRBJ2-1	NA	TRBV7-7	TGTGCTAGCAGCCGGACCGGGAAAGACAATGAGCAGTTCTTC	CASSRTGKDNEQFF
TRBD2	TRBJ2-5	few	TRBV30	TGTGCCTGTCAACTAGCGGGAGAGACCCAGTACTTC	CACQLAGETQYF
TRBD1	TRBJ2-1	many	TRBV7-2	TGTGCCAGCAGCTCCTACAGGGGTAATGAGCAGTTCTTC	CASSSYRGNEQFF
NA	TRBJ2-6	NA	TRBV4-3	TGCGCCAGCAGCCGCCGAACTCAGGGGTCTGGGGCCTACGTCCTGACTTTC	CASSRRTQGSGAYVLTF
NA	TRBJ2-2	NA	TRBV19	TGTGCCAGTAGCCCTTTAGGGGGGCCCGGGGAGCTGTTTTTT	CASSPLGGPGELFF
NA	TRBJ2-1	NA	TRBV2	TGTGCCAGCACTGGGACGGGGGATGAGCAGTTCTTC	CASTGTGDEQFF
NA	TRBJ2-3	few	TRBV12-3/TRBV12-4	TGTGCCAGCAGTTTAGGCGTCGGACGCACAGATACGCAGTATTTT	CASSLGVGRTDTQYF
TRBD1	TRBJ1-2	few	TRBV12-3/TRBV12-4	TGTGCCAGCAGACAGACAGGGACCTATGGCTACACCTTC	CASRQTGTYGYTF
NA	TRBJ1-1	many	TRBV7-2	TGTGCCAGCAGCATCCTGACGATGAACACTGAAGCTTTCTTT	CASSILTMNTEAFF
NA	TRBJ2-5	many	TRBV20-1	TGCAGTGCTGGGGGGGGGCCAGGACAAGAGACCCAGTACTTC	CSAGGGPGQETQYF
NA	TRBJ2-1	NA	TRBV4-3	TGCGCCAGCAGCCCAGCCCTAACTGAGTTAGGCTACAATGAGCAGTTCTTC	CASSPALTELGYNEQFF
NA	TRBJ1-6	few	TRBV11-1	TGTGCCAGCAGCTTAGCACGCGGGGTACAGGGCCGGAAAGTCGCCTATAATTCACCCCTCCACTTT	CASSLARGVQGRKVAYNSPLHF
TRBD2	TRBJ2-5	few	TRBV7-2	TGTGCCAGCAGCTTATGGGCACTAGCGGGGTCAGAGACCCAGTACTTC	CASSLWALAGSETQYF
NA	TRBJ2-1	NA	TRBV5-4	TGTGCCAGCAGCCACGCCGGAGAGCCCTACAATGAGCAGTTCTTC	CASSHAGEPYNEQFF
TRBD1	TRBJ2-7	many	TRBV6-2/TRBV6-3	TGTGCCAGCAGGCGACAGGGGGAAAGCCACGAGCAGTACTTC	CASRRQGESHEQYF
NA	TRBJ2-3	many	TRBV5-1	TGCGCCAGCAGCAAGAGGACATCTAGCACAGATACGCAGTATTTT	CASSKRTSSTDTQYF
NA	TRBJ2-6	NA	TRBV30	TGTGCCTGGAGTGTACAAGTCCTACTCTCTGGGGCCAACGTCCTGACTTTC	CAWSVQVLLSGANVLTF
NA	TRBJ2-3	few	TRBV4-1	TGCGCCAGCAGCCAACCCATCGGGGCGACAGATACGCAGTATTTT	CASSQPIGATDTQYF
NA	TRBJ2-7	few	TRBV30	TGTGCCTGGAGTCCCAACGAGGGCGAGCAGTACTTC	CAWSPNEGEQYF
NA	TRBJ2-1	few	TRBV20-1	TGCAGTGCTAGCGCGGGGCTGAGGGTAAATGAGCAGTTCTTC	CSASAGLRVNEQFF
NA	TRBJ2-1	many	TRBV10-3	TGTGCCATCAGTGAGCGGGTCGACCACAATGAGCAGTTCTTC	CAISERVDHNEQFF
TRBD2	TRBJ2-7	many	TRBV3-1	TGTGCCAGCAGCCAAGGGAGGCTAGCGGGAACCTACGAGCAGTACTTC	CASSQGRLAGTYEQYF
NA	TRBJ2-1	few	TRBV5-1	TGCGCCAGCAGCTCGTTCGGTAGGACAGTTGAGCAGTTCTTC	CASSSFGRTVEQFF
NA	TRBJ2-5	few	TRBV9	TGTGCCAGCAGCGTAGACGGGGTGAGGGAGACCCAGTACTTC	CASSVDGVRETQYF
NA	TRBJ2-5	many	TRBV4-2	TGTGCCAGCAGCCACCACCGACTGCGGGGCAATGCGAGGGGAGAGACCCAGTACTTC	CASSHHRLRGNARGETQYF
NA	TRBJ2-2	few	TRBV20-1	TGCAGTGCTAGGGGCAGGGGGAACACCGGGGAGCTGTTTTTT	CSARGRGNTGELFF
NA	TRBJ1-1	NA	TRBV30	TGTGCCTGGAGTTACCTGGGACCGTGGAACACTGAAGCTTTCTTT	CAWSYLGPWNTEAFF
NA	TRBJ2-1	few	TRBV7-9	TGTGCCAGCAGCTTTTGGCTGGAGCAGTTCTTC	CASSFWLEQFF
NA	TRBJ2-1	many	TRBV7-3	TGTGCCAGCAGCCACCACACGTACAATGAGCAGTTCTTC	CASSHHTYNEQFF
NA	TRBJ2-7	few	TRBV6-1	TGTGCCAGCAGACCTTTTGGGCAGAGCTACGAGCAGTACTTC	CASRPFGQSYEQYF
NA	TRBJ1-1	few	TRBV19	TGTGCCAGTCACATCGGGAAGGGTTTCGACACTGAAGCTTTCTTT	CASHIGKGFDTEAFF
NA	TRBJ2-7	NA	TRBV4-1	TGCGCCAGCAGCCAGGAGGACGCATTCTCCTACGAGCAGTACTTC	CASSQEDAFSYEQYF
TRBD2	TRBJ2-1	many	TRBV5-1	TGCGCCAGCTCCAACCCTAGCGGGCCCTACAATGAGCAGTTCTTC	CASSNPSGPYNEQFF
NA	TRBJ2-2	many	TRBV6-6	TGTGCCAGCAGTTCGACTATCACCGGGGAGCTGTTTTTT	CASSSTITGELFF
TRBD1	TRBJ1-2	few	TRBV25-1	TGTGCCAGCAGTGAATTAGGGAGGGGACAGGGTTATGGCTACACCTTC	CASSELGRGQGYGYTF
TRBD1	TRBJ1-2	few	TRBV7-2	TGTGCCAGCAGCTTAGGCCCGGGACAGGGCCATGGCTACACCTTC	CASSLGPGQGHGYTF
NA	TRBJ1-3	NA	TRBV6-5	TGTGCCAGCAGTTACAAGGCCGTTCCTGGAAACACCATATATTTT	CASSYKAVPGNTIYF
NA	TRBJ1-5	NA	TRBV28	TGTGCCAGCAGCGCCGTGGCGGGGGCCCTCAATCAGCCCCAGCATTTT	CASSAVAGALNQPQHF
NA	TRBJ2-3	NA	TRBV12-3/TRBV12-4	TGTGCCAGCAGTTTCGGGAGCGGGAGCACAGATACGCAGTATTTT	CASSFGSGSTDTQYF
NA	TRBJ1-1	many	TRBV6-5	TGTGCCAGCCATCTCAGGGGAGTGAGCACTGAAGCTTTCTTT	CASHLRGVSTEAFF
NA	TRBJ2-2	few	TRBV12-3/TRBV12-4	TGTGCCAGCAACCATCGGGGGAACGGGGAGCTGTTTTTT	CASNHRGNGELFF
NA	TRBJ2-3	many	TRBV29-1	TGCAGCGTTGACCGGGACCGTTTCACAGATACGCAGTATTTT	CSVDRDRFTDTQYF
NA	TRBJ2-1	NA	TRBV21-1	TGTGCCAGCAGCAAAAGAGCGGGAGAGAAGTACAATGAGCAGTTCTTC	CASSKRAGEKYNEQFF